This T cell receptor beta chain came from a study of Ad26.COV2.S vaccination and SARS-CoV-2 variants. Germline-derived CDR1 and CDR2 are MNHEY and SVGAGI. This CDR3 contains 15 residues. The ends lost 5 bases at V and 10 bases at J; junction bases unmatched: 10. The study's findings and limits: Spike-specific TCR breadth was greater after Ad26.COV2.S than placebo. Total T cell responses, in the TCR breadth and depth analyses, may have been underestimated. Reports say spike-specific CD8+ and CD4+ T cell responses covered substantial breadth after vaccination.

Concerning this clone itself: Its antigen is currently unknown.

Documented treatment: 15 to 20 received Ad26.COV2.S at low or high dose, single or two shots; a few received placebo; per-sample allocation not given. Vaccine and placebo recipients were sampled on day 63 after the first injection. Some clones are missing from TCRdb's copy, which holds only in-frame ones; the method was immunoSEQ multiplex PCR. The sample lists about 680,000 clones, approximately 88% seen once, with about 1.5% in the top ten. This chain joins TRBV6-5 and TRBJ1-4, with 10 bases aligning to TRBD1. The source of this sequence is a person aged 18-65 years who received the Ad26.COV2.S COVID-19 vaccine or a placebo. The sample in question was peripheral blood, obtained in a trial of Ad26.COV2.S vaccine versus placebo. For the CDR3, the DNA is TGTGCCAGCAGTCCAAGACAGGGGGCGCCGGGAAAACTGTTTTTT. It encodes CASSPRQGAPGKLFF.